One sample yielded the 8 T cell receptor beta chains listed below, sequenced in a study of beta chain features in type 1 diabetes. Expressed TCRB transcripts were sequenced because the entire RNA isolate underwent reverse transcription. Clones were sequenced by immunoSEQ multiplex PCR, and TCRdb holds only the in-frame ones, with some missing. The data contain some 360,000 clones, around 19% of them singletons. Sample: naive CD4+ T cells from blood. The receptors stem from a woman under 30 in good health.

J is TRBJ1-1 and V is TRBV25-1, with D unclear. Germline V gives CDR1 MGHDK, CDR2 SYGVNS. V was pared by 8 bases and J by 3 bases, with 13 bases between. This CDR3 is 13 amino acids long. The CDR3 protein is CASGGGGDTEAFF. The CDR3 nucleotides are TGTGCCAGCGGCGGTGGAGGTGACACTGAAGCTTTCTTT.

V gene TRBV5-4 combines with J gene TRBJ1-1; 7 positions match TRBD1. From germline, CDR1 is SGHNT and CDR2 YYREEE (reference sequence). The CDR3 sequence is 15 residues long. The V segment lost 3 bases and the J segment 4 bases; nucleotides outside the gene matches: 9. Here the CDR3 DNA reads TGTGCCAGCAGCTCCCCCCAGGGGGAAGGCACTGAAGCTTTCTTT. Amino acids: CASSSPQGEGTEAFF.

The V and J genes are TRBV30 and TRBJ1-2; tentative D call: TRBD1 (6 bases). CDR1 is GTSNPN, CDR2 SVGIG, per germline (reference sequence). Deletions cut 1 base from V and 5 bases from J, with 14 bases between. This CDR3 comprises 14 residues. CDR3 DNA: TGTGCCTGGAGTGCCCGGACAGCGAGTTATGGCTACACCTTC. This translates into CAWSARTASYGYTF. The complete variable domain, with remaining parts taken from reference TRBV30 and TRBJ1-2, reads SQTIHQWPATLVQPVGSPLSLECTVEGTSNPNLYWYRQAAGRGLQLLFYSVGIGQISSEVPQNLSASRPQDRQFILSSKKLLLSDSGFYLCAWSARTASYGYTFGSGTRLTVV.

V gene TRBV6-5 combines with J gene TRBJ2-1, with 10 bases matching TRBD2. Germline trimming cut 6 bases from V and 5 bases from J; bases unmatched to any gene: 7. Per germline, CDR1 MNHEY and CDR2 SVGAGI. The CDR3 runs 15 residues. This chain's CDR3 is CASSQLAGRDNEQFF. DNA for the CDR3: TGTGCCAGCAGCCAACTAGCGGGAAGGGACAATGAGCAGTTCTTC.

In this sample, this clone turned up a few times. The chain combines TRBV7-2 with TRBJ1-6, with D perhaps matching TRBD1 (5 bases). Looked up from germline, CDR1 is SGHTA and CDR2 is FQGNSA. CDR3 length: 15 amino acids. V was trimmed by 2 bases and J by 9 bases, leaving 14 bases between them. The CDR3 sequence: CASSLSGPNGSPLHF. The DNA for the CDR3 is TGTGCCAGCAGCTTATCAGGGCCAAATGGTTCACCCCTCCACTTT.

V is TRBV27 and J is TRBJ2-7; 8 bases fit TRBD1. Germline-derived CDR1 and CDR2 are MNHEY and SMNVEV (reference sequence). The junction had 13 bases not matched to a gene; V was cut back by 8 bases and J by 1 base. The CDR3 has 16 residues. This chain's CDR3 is CASSFYRGSTSYEQYF. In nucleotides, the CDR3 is TGTGCCAGCTCCTTTTACAGGGGGAGCACATCCTACGAGCAGTACTTC.

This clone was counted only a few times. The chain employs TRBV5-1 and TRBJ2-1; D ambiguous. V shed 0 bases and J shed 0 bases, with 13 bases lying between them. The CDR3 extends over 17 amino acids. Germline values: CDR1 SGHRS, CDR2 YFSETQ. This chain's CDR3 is CASSLEPGGTSYNEQFF. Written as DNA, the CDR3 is TGCGCCAGCAGCTTGGAGCCGGGTGGAACCTCCTACAATGAGCAGTTCTTC.

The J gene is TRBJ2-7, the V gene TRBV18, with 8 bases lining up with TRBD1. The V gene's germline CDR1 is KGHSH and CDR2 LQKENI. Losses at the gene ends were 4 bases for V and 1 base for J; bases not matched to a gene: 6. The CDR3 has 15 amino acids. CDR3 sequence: CASSLQGAVSYEQYF. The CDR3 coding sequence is TGTGCCAGCTCACTTCAGGGGGCAGTGTCCTACGAGCAGTACTTC.